This T cell receptor (beta chain) is drawn from a study of cytomegalovirus exposure and HLA in healthy donors. Study-wide points: Cytomegalovirus association was assigned to more than 150 TCR beta chains. The classifier was said to identify cytomegalovirus status with high specificity and sensitivity.

Here immunoSEQ multiplex PCR was the method, and the copy in TCRdb shows in-frame clones only, minus some. The top ten clones hold about 0.94% of a sample with about 160,000 clones, roughly 95% of them seen once. Germline-derived CDR1 and CDR2 are MNHEY and SVGAGI. J was trimmed by 2 bases and V by 6 bases; bases with no gene match: 8. The CDR3 is 15 amino acids. Remarks on this clone: What it binds is not known.

Specimen: PBMCs. The receptor was isolated from a woman in her late teens or twenties in good health and CMV-seronegative. The chain joins TRBV6-5 to TRBJ2-5; 8 bases fit TRBD2. This CDR3 reads CASRAGGGLQETQYF. CDR3 nucleotide sequence: TGTGCCAGCAGGGCCGGCGGGGGGTTACAAGAGACCCAGTACTTC.